This entry describes one TCR beta chain. This specimen belongs to a study of blood T cell repertoires in COVID-19. The length of the CDR3 is 18 residues. Per germline, CDR1 SEHNR and CDR2 FQNEAQ (reference sequence). The V and J ends lost 6 bases and 3 bases, in that order; junction bases with no gene match: 18. The table came from immunoSEQ multiplex PCR; TCRdb's copy has only in-frame clones and leaves some out. The sample records 250,000 to 350,000 clones, 70% to 90% being singletons. The chain combines TRBV7-9 with TRBJ2-7; 9 nucleotides match TRBD1. This TCR derives from a woman in her thirties who had recovered from COVID-19. The source material was PBMCs or T cells enriched from blood (not recorded which). CDR3 sequence (DNA): TGTGCCAGCAGTTACATTTCTTTTCGGGACAGGGCCAACTACGAGCAGTACTTC. Translation gives CASSYISFRDRANYEQYF. Variable domain in full (rest from reference TRBV7-9 and TRBJ2-7): DTGVSQNPRHKITKRGQNVTFRCDPISEHNRLYWYRQTLGQGPEFLTYFQNEAQLEKSRLLSDRFSAERPKGSFSTLEIQRTEQGDSAMYLCASSYISFRDRANYEQYFGPGTRLTVT.